These T cell receptor beta chains were read from a single sample in a study of blood T cell repertoires in COVID-19. The repertoire was sequenced with immunoSEQ multiplex PCR; TCRdb's copy has only in-frame clones and lacks some. The top ten hold 8.3% of the sample, which has tens of thousands of clones, 85% to 90% seen once. The sample consisted of peripheral blood. The receptors originated from a human donor with active COVID-19. The donor label of this sample is uncertain. Both conserved end residues are part of each CDR3. The D gene is left open where the match is weak. Clone size, where shown, is once, few, many, or a class for clones that have expanded.

d_gene,abundance,v_gene,len,j_gene,CDR3nt,CDR3aa
TRBD1,once,TRBV7-2,15,TRBJ2-5,TGTGCCAGCAGCCCCAGGGACAGGGGAAGAGAGACCCAGTACTTC,CASSPRDRGRETQYF
.,.,TRBV23-1,16,TRBJ2-7,TGCGCCAGCAGTCACCCACCGGGACACCTCTCCTACGAGCAGTACTTC,CASSHPPGHLSYEQYF
.,.,TRBV4-2,14,TRBJ1-2,TGTGCCAGCAGCCAAGATCAACAAGTCTATGGCTACACCTTC,CASSQDQQVYGYTF
TRBD1,.,TRBV28,14,TRBJ1-6,TGTGCCAGCAGTCCCGGGACAGAGGATTCACCCCTCCACTTT,CASSPGTEDSPLHF
TRBD1,.,TRBV19,16,TRBJ2-3,TGTGCCAGTAGTATAGGTTCCAGGGGGCGGACAGATACGCAGTATTTT,CASSIGSRGRTDTQYF
.,.,TRBV7-8,15,TRBJ2-3,TGTGCCAGCAGCCCAAGAGCCCTTAGCACAGATACGCAGTATTTT,CASSPRALSTDTQYF
.,.,TRBV20-1,13,TRBJ1-5,TGCAGTGCTAGTCAAGGGGATAGGCAGCCCCAGCATTTT,CSASQGDRQPQHF
.,.,TRBV5-6,16,TRBJ2-7,TGTGCCAGCAGCTTGCTAGGGACACTGAGCTCCTACGAGCAGTACTTC,CASSLLGTLSSYEQYF
TRBD2,few,TRBV7-2,13,TRBJ2-5,TGTGCCAGCAGCGGTAGCGGGAAGGAGACCCAGTACTTC,CASSGSGKETQYF
.,.,TRBV19,14,TRBJ2-7,TGTGCCAGTAGTATGCGGGGTCAGGGTGCCCAGCAGTACTTC,CASSMRGQGAQQYF
.,.,TRBV7-9,14,TRBJ1-2,TGTGCCAGCAGCCCGGGGAGGGATCACTATGGCTACACCTTC,CASSPGRDHYGYTF
.,.,TRBV11-2,15,TRBJ2-1,TGTGCCAGCAGCTCCAGGGGATTTAAAAACAATGAGCAGTTCTTC,CASSSRGFKNNEQFF
.,.,TRBV25-1,15,TRBJ2-3,TGTGCCAGCAGTGCTGTGCAGGGGTCCACAGATACGCAGTATTTT,CASSAVQGSTDTQYF
.,.,TRBV29-1,16,TRBJ1-5,TGCAGCGTTGTCCCTACGTGGAGGGGTGGTAATCAGCCCCAGCATTTT,CSVVPTWRGGNQPQHF
.,.,TRBV2,15,TRBJ2-3,TGTGCCACCCAAATCCAGGACAGAAGCACAGATACGCAGTATTTT,CATQIQDRSTDTQYF
.,few,TRBV27,15,TRBJ1-2,TGTGCCATTAGGAGCCCGGGTCTCTCGGGCTATGGCTACACCTTC,CAIRSPGLSGYGYTF
.,.,TRBV19,12,TRBJ1-2,TGTGCCGGAGGCAGCACTTTATATGGCTACACCTTC,CAGGSTLYGYTF
TRBD2,.,TRBV2,14,TRBJ2-7,TGTGCCAGCAGTTTTTCTAGCGGTTCCTACGAGCAGTACTTC,CASSFSSGSYEQYF
.,.,TRBV20-1,16,TRBJ1-2,TGCAGTGCTAGTTCCCCAGGGTCTCCCGACGCCTATGGCTACACCTTC,CSASSPGSPDAYGYTF
.,.,TRBV4-1,15,TRBJ2-3,TGCGCCAGCAGGGAAGGACAGACTAGCACAGATACGCAGTATTTT,CASREGQTSTDTQYF
.,.,TRBV5-6,13,TRBJ1-1,TGTGCCAGCAGCCCCTTCTTGAACACTGAAGCTTTCTTT,CASSPFLNTEAFF
.,.,TRBV7-8,14,TRBJ2-5,TGTGCCAGCAGCCCCCGACTGGGCCCGGGGGCCCAGTACTTC,CASSPRLGPGAQYF
.,.,TRBV4-3,15,TRBJ2-7,TGCGCCAGCAGCCAAGATGGAGGGGGCGGTCGGGAGCAGTACTTC,CASSQDGGGGREQYF
.,.,TRBV5-4,16,TRBJ1-3,TGTGCCAGCAGCCCGGCAGGTGCCTCGTTGGGAAACACCATATATTTT,CASSPAGASLGNTIYF
TRBD1,.,TRBV28,14,TRBJ2-7,TGTGCCAGCAGTCCCAGACAGGGGCAGTACGAGCAGTACTTC,CASSPRQGQYEQYF
.,.,TRBV7-9,16,TRBJ2-7,TGTGCCAGCAGCCTAAACAACCAGGGGAGGGCCTACGAGCAGTACTTC,CASSLNNQGRAYEQYF
TRBD1,.,TRBV24-1,15,TRBJ2-2,TGTGCCACGGGAACAGGGGAACGGGTTACCGGGGAGCTGTTTTTT,CATGTGERVTGELFF
TRBD2,.,TRBV6-5,15,TRBJ2-7,TGTGCCAGCAGTTACTCAGGGACTAGGACGAGAGAGCAGTACTTC,CASSYSGTRTREQYF
.,.,TRBV30,14,TRBJ2-3,TGTGCCTGGAGTGTATTGGGTCGGGCAGATACGCAGTATTTT,CAWSVLGRADTQYF
.,.,TRBV5-1,14,TRBJ2-7,TGCGCCAGCAGCCCGGGACTTGGGTACTACGAGCAGTACTTC,CASSPGLGYYEQYF
TRBD1,.,TRBV7-2,17,TRBJ2-3,TGTGCCAGCAGCTTACCCAACAGGGGGCGCGTTACAGATACGCAGTATTTT,CASSLPNRGRVTDTQYF
.,.,TRBV10-1,13,TRBJ2-5,TGCGCCAGCAGTCGGACAGCCCAAGAGACCCAGTACTTC,CASSRTAQETQYF
.,.,TRBV7-9,13,TRBJ2-2,TGTGCCAGCAGCCCGGAGGGCACCGGGGAGCTGTTTTTT,CASSPEGTGELFF
TRBD2,.,TRBV7-9,14,TRBJ2-7,TGTGCCAGCAGCCGAGGACTAGCGGGAGAAGAGCAGTACTTC,CASSRGLAGEEQYF
.,.,TRBV7-2,14,TRBJ2-7,TGTGCCAGCAGCTTTGGTCTGGGCACCTACGAGCAGTACTTC,CASSFGLGTYEQYF
TRBD1,.,TRBV18,15,TRBJ2-7,TGTGCCAGCTCACCGGGACAGGGGGGATCCTACGAGCAGTACTTC,CASSPGQGGSYEQYF
TRBD2,.,TRBV15,16,TRBJ2-7,TGTGCCACCAGCAGAATGGGGAGGGGCGGCTCCTACGAGCAGTACTTC,CATSRMGRGGSYEQYF
TRBD1,.,TRBV28,15,TRBJ1-2,TGTGCCAGCAGTTTACCCAGGGGGCGCAACTATGGCTACACCTTC,CASSLPRGRNYGYTF
.,few,TRBV7-9,15,TRBJ2-7,TGTGCCAGCAGCTTAGTTGTGGGGAGCCCCCACGAGCAGTACTTC,CASSLVVGSPHEQYF
.,.,TRBV28,12,TRBJ1-2,TGTGCCAGCAGTCCGGTTACTTATGGCTACACCTTC,CASSPVTYGYTF
.,once,TRBV14,11,TRBJ2-7,TGTGCCAGCAGCCAAGTGGGCCAGCAGTACTTC,CASSQVGQQYF
TRBD2,.,TRBV30,14,TRBJ2-5,TGTGCCTGGAGTGTCGGTAGCGGGAGAGAGACCCAGTACTTC,CAWSVGSGRETQYF
.,.,TRBV24-1,11,TRBJ2-3,TGTGCCACAGCCAATGCCAATACGCAGTATTTT,CATANANTQYF
.,.,TRBV3-1/TRBV3-2,14,TRBJ2-3,TGTGCCAGCAGTAGGCTAGCCGACACAGATACGCAGTATTTT,CASSRLADTDTQYF
.,.,TRBV13,13,TRBJ2-5,TGTGCCAGCAGCTTGGGAGTTCTGGAGACCCAGTACTTC,CASSLGVLETQYF
TRBD1,.,TRBV19,18,TRBJ1-4,TGTGCCAGTAGTACGCAGCGGGACAGGATAACTGTAAGCGAGGAACTGTTTTTT,CASSTQRDRITVSEELFF
TRBD1,.,TRBV15,18,TRBJ2-4,TGTGCCACCAGCAGAGAGCCGGGACAGGGGGGGACCAAAAACATTCAGTACTTC,CATSREPGQGGTKNIQYF
.,.,TRBV9,16,TRBJ2-7,TGTGCCAGCAGCCCCTTCCCGGGGGACAGTTACTACGAGCAGTACTTC,CASSPFPGDSYYEQYF
.,.,TRBV11-3,11,TRBJ2-4,TGTGCCAGCAGCCGGGGTGACATTCAGTACTTC,CASSRGDIQYF
.,.,TRBV4-3,16,TRBJ2-7,TGCGCCAGCAGCCAAGATCGGTGGCAGGCAACCTACGAGCAGTACTTC,CASSQDRWQATYEQYF
TRBD2,.,TRBV5-4,16,TRBJ2-2,TGTGCCAGCAGCTTCCAGCGGGGACTTAACACCGGGGAGCTGTTTTTT,CASSFQRGLNTGELFF
.,.,TRBV7-9,15,TRBJ2-3,TGTGCCAGCAGCTTAGTGGGCCCGGTCGTAGATACGCAGTATTTT,CASSLVGPVVDTQYF